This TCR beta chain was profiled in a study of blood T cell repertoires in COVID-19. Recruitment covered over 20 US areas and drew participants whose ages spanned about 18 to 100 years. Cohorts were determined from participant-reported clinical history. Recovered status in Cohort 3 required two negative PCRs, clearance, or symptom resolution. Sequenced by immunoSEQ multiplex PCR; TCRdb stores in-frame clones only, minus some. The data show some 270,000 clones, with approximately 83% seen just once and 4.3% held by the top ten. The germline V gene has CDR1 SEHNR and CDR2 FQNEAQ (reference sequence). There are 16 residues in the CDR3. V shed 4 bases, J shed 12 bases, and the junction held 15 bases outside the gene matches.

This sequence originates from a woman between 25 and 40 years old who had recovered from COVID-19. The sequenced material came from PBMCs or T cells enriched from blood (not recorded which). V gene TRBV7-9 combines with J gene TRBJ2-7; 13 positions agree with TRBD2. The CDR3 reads CASSSRTSGSSSGRYF. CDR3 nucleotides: TGTGCCAGCAGCTCCCGGACTAGCGGGAGTTCCAGTGGTCGGTACTTC.